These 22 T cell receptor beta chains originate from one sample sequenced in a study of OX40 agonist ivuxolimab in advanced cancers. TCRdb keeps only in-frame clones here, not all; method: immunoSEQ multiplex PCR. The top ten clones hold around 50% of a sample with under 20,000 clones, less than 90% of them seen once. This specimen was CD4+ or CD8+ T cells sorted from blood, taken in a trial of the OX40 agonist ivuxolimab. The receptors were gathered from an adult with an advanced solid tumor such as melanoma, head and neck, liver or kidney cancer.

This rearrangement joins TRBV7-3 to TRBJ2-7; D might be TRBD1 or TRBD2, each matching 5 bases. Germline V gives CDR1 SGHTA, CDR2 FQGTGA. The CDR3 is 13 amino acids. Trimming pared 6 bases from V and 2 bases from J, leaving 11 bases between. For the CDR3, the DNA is TGTGCCAGCAGGGGGGAACAGACCTACGAGCAGTACTTC. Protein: CASRGEQTYEQYF. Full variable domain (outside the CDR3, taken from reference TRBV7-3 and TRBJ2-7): GAGVSQTPSNKVTEKGKYVELRCDPISGHTALYWYRQSLGQGPEFLIYFQGTGAADDSGLPNDRFFAVRPEGSVSTLKIQRTERGDSAVYLCASRGEQTYEQYFGPGTRLTVT.

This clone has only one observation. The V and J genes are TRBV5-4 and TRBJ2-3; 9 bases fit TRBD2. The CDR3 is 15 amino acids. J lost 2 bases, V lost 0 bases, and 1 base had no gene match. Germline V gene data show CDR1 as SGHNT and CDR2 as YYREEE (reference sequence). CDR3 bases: TGTGCCAGCAGCTTGGTAGCGGGAGCCACAGATACGCAGTATTTT. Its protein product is CASSLVAGATDTQYF.

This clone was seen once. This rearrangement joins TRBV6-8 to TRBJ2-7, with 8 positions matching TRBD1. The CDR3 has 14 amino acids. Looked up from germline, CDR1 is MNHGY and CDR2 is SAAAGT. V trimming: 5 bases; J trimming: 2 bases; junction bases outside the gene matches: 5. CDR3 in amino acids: CASSEQGEAYEQYF. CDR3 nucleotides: TGTGCCAGCAGTGAACAGGGGGAAGCCTACGAGCAGTACTTC.

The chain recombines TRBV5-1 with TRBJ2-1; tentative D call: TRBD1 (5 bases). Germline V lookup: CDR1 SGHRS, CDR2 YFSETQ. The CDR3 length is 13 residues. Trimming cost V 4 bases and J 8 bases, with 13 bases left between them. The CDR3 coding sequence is TGCGCCAGCAGCCGTCCTCAGGGCGATGAGCAGTTCTTC. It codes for CASSRPQGDEQFF. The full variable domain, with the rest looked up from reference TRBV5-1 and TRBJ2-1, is KAGVTQTPRYLIKTRGQQVTLSCSPISGHRSVSWYQQTPGQGLQFLFEYFSETQRNKGNFPGRFSGRQFSNSRSEMNVSTLELGDSALYLCASSRPQGDEQFFGPGTRLTVL.

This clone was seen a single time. The CDR3 DNA reads TGCGCCAGCAGCCCCAGGACTAGCGGAAGCTCCTACGAGCAGTACTTC. It encodes CASSPRTSGSSYEQYF. V usage is TRBV4-3 and J usage is TRBJ2-7, with TRBD2 matching 10 bases. Germline V CDR1 and CDR2: LGHNA, YSLEER. The V gene end was trimmed by 4 bases and the J gene end by 0 bases; junction bases not matched to a gene: 6. This CDR3 contains 16 residues.

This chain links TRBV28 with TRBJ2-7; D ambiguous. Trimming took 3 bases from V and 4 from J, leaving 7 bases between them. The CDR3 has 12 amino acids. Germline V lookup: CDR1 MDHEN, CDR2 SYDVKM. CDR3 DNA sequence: TGTGCCAGCAGTTTCCGATTATACGAGCAGTACTTC. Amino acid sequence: CASSFRLYEQYF. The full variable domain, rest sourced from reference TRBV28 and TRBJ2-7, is DVKVTQSSRYLVKRTGEKVFLECVQDMDHENMFWYRQDPGLGLRLIYFSYDVKMKEKGDIPEGYSVSREKKERFSLILESASTNQTSMYLCASSFRLYEQYFGPGTRLTVT.

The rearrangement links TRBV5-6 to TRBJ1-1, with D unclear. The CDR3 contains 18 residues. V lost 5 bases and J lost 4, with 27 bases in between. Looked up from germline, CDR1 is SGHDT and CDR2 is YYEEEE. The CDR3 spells CASSSALPGSKGSTEAFF. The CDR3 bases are TGTGCCAGCAGTTCTGCTCTACCGGGATCAAAAGGGAGCACTGAAGCTTTCTTT.

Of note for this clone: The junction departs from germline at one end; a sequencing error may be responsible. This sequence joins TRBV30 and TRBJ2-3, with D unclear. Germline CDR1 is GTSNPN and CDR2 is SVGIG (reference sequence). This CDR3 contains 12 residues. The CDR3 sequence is CAWCVGTDTQYF. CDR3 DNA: TGTGCCTGGTGTGTGGGGACAGATACGCAGTATTTT.

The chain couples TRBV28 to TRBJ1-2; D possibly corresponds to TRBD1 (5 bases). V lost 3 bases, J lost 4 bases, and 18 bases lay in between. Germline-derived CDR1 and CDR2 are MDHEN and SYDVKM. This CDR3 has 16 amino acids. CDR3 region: CASSLGGELGTYGYTF. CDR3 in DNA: TGTGCCAGCAGTTTGGGGGGGGAGTTGGGTACCTATGGCTACACCTTC.

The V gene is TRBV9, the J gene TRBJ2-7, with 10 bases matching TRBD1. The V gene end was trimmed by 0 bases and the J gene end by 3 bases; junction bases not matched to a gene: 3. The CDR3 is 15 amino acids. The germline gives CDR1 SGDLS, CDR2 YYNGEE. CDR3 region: CASSVGGTGVYEQYF. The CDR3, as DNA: TGTGCCAGCAGCGTAGGTGGGACAGGGGTCTACGAGCAGTACTTC.

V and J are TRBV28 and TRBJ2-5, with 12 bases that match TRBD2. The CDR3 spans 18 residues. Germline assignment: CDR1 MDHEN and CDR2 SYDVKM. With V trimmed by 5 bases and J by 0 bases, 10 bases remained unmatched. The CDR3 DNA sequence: TGTGCCAGCAGTCTGACTAGCGGGAGATCGGGATACCAAGAGACCCAGTACTTC. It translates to CASSLTSGRSGYQETQYF.

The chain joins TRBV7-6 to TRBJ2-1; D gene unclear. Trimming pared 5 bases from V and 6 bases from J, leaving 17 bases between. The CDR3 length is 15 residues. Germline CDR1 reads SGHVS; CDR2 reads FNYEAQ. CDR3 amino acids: CASSLTIRSPNEQFF. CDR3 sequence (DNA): TGTGCCAGCAGCCTAACAATAAGAAGTCCCAATGAGCAGTTCTTC. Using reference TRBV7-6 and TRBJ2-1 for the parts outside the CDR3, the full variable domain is GAGVSQSPRYKVTKRGQDVALRCDPISGHVSLYWYRQALGQGPEFLTYFNYEAQQDKSGLPNDRFSAERPEGSISTLTIQRTEQRDSAMYRCASSLTIRSPNEQFFGPGTRLTVL.

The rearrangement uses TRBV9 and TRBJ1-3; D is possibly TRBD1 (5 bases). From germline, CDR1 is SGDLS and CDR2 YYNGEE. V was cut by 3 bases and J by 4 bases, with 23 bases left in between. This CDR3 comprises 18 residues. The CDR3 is CASSDPSGPLEPGNTIYF. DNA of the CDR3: TGTGCCAGCAGCGACCCCTCGGGACCCCTAGAACCCGGAAACACCATATATTTT.

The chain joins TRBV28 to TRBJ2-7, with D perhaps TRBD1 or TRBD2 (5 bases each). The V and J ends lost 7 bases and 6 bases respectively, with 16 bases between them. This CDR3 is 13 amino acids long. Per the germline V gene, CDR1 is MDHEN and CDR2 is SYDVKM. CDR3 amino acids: CASILSGDGEQYF. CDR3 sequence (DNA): TGTGCCAGCATCCTCTCCGGGGACGGCGAGCAGTACTTC.

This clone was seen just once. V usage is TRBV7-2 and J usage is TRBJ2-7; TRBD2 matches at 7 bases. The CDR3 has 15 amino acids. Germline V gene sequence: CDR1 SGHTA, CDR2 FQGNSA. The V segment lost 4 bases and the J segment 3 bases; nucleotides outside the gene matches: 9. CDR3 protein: CASSSLGGSLYEQYF. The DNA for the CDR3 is TGTGCCAGCAGCTCCTTGGGCGGGAGTCTCTACGAGCAGTACTTC. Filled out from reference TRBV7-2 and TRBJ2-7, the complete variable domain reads GAGVSQSPSNKVTEKGKDVELRCDPISGHTALYWYRQSLGQGLEFLIYFQGNSAPDKSGLPSDRFSAERTGGSVSTLTIQRTQQEDSAVYLCASSSLGGSLYEQYFGPGTRLTVT.

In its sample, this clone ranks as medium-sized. DNA for the CDR3: TGCAGCGCCCTCCAAGGGCCTGAAGCTTTCTTT. It codes for CSALQGPEAFF. The gene calls are TRBV29-1 and TRBJ1-1; no clear D. V was cut by 7 bases and J by 6 bases, with 12 bases left in between. CDR1 is SQVTM, CDR2 ANQGSEA, per germline. CDR3 length: 11 amino acids.

The CDR3 nucleotides are TGTGCCAGCAGCAAGGGGGCGGGCTCCTACAATGAGCAGTTCTTC. Its translation: CASSKGAGSYNEQFF. V is TRBV28 and J is TRBJ2-1; 7 nucleotides align to TRBD1. CDR1 MDHEN and CDR2 SYDVKM come from the germline V gene. Trimming removed 6 bases from V and 0 bases from J; junction bases left unmatched: 5. The CDR3 sequence is 15 residues long.

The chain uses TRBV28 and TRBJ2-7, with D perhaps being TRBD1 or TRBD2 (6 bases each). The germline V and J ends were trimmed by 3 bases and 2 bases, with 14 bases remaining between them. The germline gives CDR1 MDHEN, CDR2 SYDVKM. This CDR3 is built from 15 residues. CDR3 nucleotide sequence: TGTGCCAGCAGTTTCCGGGGGCTAGCTACCTACGAGCAGTACTTC. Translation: CASSFRGLATYEQYF.

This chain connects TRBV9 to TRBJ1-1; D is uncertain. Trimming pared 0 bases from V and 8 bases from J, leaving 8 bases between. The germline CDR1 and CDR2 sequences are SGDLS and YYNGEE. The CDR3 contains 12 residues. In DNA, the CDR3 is TGTGCCAGCAGCGTAGGGAACCTCGAAGCTTTCTTT. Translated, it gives CASSVGNLEAFF.

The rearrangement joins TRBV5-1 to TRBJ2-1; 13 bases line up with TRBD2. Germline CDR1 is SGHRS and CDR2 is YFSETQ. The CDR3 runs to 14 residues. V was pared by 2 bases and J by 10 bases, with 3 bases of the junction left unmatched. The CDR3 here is CASSFGLAGEEQFF. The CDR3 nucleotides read TGCGCCAGCAGCTTTGGACTAGCGGGAGAAGAGCAGTTCTTC.

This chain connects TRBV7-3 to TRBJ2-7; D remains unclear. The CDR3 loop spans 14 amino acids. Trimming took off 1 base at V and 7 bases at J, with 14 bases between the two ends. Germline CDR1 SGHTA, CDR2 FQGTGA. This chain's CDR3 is CASSLIGQDGEQYF. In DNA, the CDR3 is TGTGCCAGCAGCTTAATAGGGCAGGACGGTGAGCAGTACTTC.

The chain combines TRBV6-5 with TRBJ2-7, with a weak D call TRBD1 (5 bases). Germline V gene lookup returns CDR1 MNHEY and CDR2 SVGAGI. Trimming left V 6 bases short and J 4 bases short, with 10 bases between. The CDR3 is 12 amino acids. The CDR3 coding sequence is TGTGCCAGCAGCTTTGCAGGGTACGAGCAGTACTTC. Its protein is CASSFAGYEQYF.